This T cell receptor beta chain was found in a study of blood T cells in healthy people across ages. Study-level points and caveats: Those diversity estimates obtained from one million T cells were thought to be underestimates.

This CDR3 is built from 13 residues. Germline CDR1 and CDR2: MNHEY and SVGEGT. As to this clonotype: The antigen is not known. Sequence at one end of the junction differs from germline and may be a read error.

Alongside a J-beta primer mix, a sample-barcoded 5' primer served in a second PCR lasting about 7 to 12 cycles. Every cDNA molecule bore a tag from a template-switch adaptor containing 12 random nucleotides. Each CDR3 protein gets one entry after TCRdb re-called the 5' RACE reads with MiXCR. The sample has approximately 790,000 distinct CDR3 sequences, around 68% seen once; the top ten hold 25% to 35%. V is TRBV6-2 or TRBV6-3 and J is TRBJ1-2; D is possibly TRBD1 (5 bases). What was sequenced was blood. This clonotype was sampled from a man between 25 and 39 years old in good health. CDR3 coding DNA: TGTGCCAGCACCAGAGACAGTTTTGATGGCTACACTTTC. Translation gives CASTRDSFDGYTF.